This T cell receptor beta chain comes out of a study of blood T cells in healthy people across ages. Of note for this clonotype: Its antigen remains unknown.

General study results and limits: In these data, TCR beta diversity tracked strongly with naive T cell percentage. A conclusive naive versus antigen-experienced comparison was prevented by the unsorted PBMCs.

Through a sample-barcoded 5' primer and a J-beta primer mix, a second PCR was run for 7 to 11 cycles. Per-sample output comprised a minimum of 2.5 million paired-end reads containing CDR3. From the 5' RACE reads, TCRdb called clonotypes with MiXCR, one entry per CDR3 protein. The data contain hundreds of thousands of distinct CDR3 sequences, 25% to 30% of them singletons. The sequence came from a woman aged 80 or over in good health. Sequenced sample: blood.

The CDR3 region is CASSLGSTGGIDSNQPQHF. CDR3 sequence (DNA): TGTGCCAGCAGTTTAGGATCGACAGGGGGTATTGATAGCAATCAGCCCCAGCATTTT. This rearrangement joins TRBV28 to TRBJ1-5, with 9 nucleotides matching TRBD1. V lost 2 bases, J lost 0 bases, and 11 bases stayed unmatched. The CDR3 is 19 amino acids. CDR1 and CDR2 from the germline V gene are MDHEN and SYDVKM. Full variable domain (remainder filled in from reference TRBV28 and TRBJ1-5): DVKVTQSSRYLVKRTGEKVFLECVQDMDHENMFWYRQDPGLGLRLIYFSYDVKMKEKGDIPEGYSVSREKKERFSLILESASTNQTSMYLCASSLGSTGGIDSNQPQHFGDGTRLSIL.